The 22 T cell receptor beta chains below were found in one sample sequenced in a study of T cells expressing NK-cell markers. TCRdb reprocessed the 5' RACE reads, keeping one entry per CDR3 protein, no DNA. In total, the table holds about 160,000 distinct CDR3 sequences. The source material was blood T cells: a sorted CD56 or NKG2C T cell subset, CD4+ or CD8+ T cells, or bulk PBMC T cells (not recorded which). Source of these receptors: a woman between 18 and 75 years old in good health.

The chain joins TRBV7-3 to TRBJ2-1; the TRBD1 assignment by TCRdb is unverifiable without DNA. The CDR3 has 16 amino acids. Looked up from germline, CDR1 is SGHTA and CDR2 is FQGTGA. The CDR3 reads CASSSAGTGGLNEQFF.

J is TRBJ2-1 and V is TRBV27; TCRdb's D call of TRBD1 is untestable without DNA. Germline CDR1 is MNHEY and CDR2 is SMNVEV (reference sequence). The length of the CDR3 is 15 residues. The CDR3 sequence is CASSSQESSYNEQFF.

The J gene is TRBJ2-5, the V gene TRBV20-1; TCRdb indicates TRBD1, and absent DNA this call remains unverified. There are 15 residues in the CDR3. Germline V gene lookup returns CDR1 DFQATT and CDR2 SNEGSKA (reference sequence). The CDR3 reads CSAQDREQYQETQYF.

The chain joins TRBV4-1 to TRBJ2-7; TCRdb's D call, TRBD1, is unchecked because there is no DNA. The CDR3 has 14 residues. Germline CDR1 MGHRA, CDR2 YSYEKL. CDR3 protein: CASSQQDISYEQYF.

The J gene is TRBJ2-2, the V gene TRBV28; as DNA is missing, the TRBD1 call by TCRdb cannot be tested. This CDR3 is 13 amino acids long. CDR1 MDHEN and CDR2 SYDVKM come from the germline V gene. CDR3 amino acids: CASRTGTYGELFF. Full variable domain (outside the CDR3, taken from reference TRBV28 and TRBJ2-2): DVKVTQSSRYLVKRTGEKVFLECVQDMDHENMFWYRQDPGLGLRLIYFSYDVKMKEKGDIPEGYSVSREKKERFSLILESASTNQTSMYLCASRTGTYGELFFGEGSRLTVL.

This chain connects TRBV18 to TRBJ1-1; TCRdb outputs TRBD1, but without DNA this stays unchecked. Germline CDR1 reads KGHSH; CDR2 reads LQKENI. The CDR3 consists of 13 residues. CDR3 region: CASSPTTGVEAFF.

The gene calls are TRBV6-6 and TRBJ1-2; TCRdb's assignment of TRBD1 cannot be checked, as there is no DNA. Germline CDR1 reads MNHNY; CDR2 reads SVGAGI (reference sequence). This CDR3 is 11 amino acids long. The CDR3 loop reads CASSTGAGYTF.

Its frequency marks this clonotype as medium-sized. The rearrangement uses TRBV5-1 and TRBJ1-5; TCRdb gives TRBD1 as the D gene, but with no DNA this cannot be confirmed. The length of the CDR3 is 17 residues. In germline, CDR1 is SGHRS, CDR2 YFSETQ. CDR3 loop: CASSPCQGNASNQPQHF.

This sequence joins TRBV6-4 and TRBJ1-1. This CDR3 has 13 amino acids. In germline, CDR1 is MRHNA, CDR2 SNTAGT. This CDR3 is CASSERRNTEAFF.

The gene calls are TRBV20-1 and TRBJ2-1; TCRdb outputs TRBD1, but without DNA this stays unchecked. From germline, CDR1 is DFQATT and CDR2 SNEGSKA (reference sequence). The CDR3 consists of 15 residues. The CDR3 spells CSAPPGTQIHNEQFF.

This rearrangement joins TRBV5-6 to TRBJ2-7. The CDR3 is 12 amino acids. CDR1 and CDR2 (germline): SGHDT, YYEEEE. CDR3 amino acids: CASRSASYEQYF.

The chain recombines TRBV30 with TRBJ2-1; TCRdb gives TRBD1 as the D gene, but with no DNA this cannot be confirmed. From germline, CDR1 is GTSNPN and CDR2 SVGIG (reference sequence). The CDR3 is 16 residues long. CDR3 in amino acids: CAWSVTGLSHYNEQFF.

The chain uses TRBV7-8 and TRBJ2-3; absent DNA, TCRdb's TRBD2 call cannot be checked. The CDR3 extends over 17 amino acids. Germline loops: CDR1 SGHVS, CDR2 FQNEAQ. CDR3 residues: CASSLGPPGLAVDTQYF.

The chain couples TRBV5-1 to TRBJ2-3; TCRdb's assignment of TRBD1 cannot be checked, as there is no DNA. CDR3 size: 17 residues. CDR1 is SGHRS and CDR2 is YFSETQ in the germline V gene. This CDR3 reads CASSPLFAGASTDTQYF. Together with reference TRBV5-1 and TRBJ2-3, the CDR3 gives the full variable domain: KAGVTQTPRYLIKTRGQQVTLSCSPISGHRSVSWYQQTPGQGLQFLFEYFSETQRNKGNFPGRFSGRQFSNSRSEMNVSTLELGDSALYLCASSPLFAGASTDTQYFGPGTRLTVL.

The chain carries TRBV7-2 and TRBJ2-3; TCRdb picks TRBD2, but there is no DNA to check that call. Germline lookup yields CDR1 SGHTA and CDR2 FQGNSA. This CDR3 comprises 15 residues. Here the CDR3 reads CASSLVSGGTDTQYF.

The chain's CDR3 is CASSDLVTGGGYEQYF. The gene calls are TRBV6-1 and TRBJ2-7; TCRdb reports TRBD1, a call that lacks DNA to check it against. The CDR3 contains 16 residues. CDR1 is MNHNS and CDR2 is SASEGT in the germline V gene.

This rearrangement joins TRBV15 to TRBJ1-4; TCRdb selects TRBD1, and the lack of DNA leaves this call unchecked. Germline V CDR1 and CDR2: LNHNV, YYDKDF (reference sequence). CDR3 length: 14 residues. CDR3 region: CATSKTGIQEKLFF. Full variable domain (remainder filled in from reference TRBV15 and TRBJ1-4): DAMVIQNPRYQVTQFGKPVTLSCSQTLNHNVMYWYQQKSSQAPKLLFHYYDKDFNNEADTPDNFQSRRPNTSFCFLDIRSPGLGDTAMYLCATSKTGIQEKLFFGSGTQLSVL.

V gene TRBV4-1 combines with J gene TRBJ2-2; TCRdb designates TRBD2, a call that cannot be tested without DNA. This CDR3 is 17 amino acids long. Germline CDR1 reads MGHRA; CDR2 reads YSYEKL. This CDR3 reads CASSPWTSGVNTGELFF.

This chain uses TRBV5-1 with TRBJ1-6. CDR3 length: 12 residues. Germline V gene sequence: CDR1 SGHRS, CDR2 YFSETQ. The CDR3 spells CASSFPNSPLHF.

This sequence joins TRBV20-1 and TRBJ2-3; the D call from TCRdb, TRBD1, cannot be confirmed without DNA. CDR1 and CDR2 from the germline V gene are DFQATT and SNEGSKA (reference sequence). The CDR3 is 13 residues long. CDR3 sequence: CSATGSGTDTQYF.

The rearrangement joins TRBV2 to TRBJ2-7. CDR3 length equals 13 residues. The germline V gene has CDR1 SNHLY and CDR2 FYNNEI. CDR3: CASSLQAWYEQYF.

This chain uses TRBV29-1 with TRBJ1-5; TCRdb reports TRBD1, a call that lacks DNA to check it against. Germline V gene sequence: CDR1 SQVTM, CDR2 ANQGSEA. The CDR3 length is 14 residues. CDR3 amino acids: CSVKTGGRGQPQHF.